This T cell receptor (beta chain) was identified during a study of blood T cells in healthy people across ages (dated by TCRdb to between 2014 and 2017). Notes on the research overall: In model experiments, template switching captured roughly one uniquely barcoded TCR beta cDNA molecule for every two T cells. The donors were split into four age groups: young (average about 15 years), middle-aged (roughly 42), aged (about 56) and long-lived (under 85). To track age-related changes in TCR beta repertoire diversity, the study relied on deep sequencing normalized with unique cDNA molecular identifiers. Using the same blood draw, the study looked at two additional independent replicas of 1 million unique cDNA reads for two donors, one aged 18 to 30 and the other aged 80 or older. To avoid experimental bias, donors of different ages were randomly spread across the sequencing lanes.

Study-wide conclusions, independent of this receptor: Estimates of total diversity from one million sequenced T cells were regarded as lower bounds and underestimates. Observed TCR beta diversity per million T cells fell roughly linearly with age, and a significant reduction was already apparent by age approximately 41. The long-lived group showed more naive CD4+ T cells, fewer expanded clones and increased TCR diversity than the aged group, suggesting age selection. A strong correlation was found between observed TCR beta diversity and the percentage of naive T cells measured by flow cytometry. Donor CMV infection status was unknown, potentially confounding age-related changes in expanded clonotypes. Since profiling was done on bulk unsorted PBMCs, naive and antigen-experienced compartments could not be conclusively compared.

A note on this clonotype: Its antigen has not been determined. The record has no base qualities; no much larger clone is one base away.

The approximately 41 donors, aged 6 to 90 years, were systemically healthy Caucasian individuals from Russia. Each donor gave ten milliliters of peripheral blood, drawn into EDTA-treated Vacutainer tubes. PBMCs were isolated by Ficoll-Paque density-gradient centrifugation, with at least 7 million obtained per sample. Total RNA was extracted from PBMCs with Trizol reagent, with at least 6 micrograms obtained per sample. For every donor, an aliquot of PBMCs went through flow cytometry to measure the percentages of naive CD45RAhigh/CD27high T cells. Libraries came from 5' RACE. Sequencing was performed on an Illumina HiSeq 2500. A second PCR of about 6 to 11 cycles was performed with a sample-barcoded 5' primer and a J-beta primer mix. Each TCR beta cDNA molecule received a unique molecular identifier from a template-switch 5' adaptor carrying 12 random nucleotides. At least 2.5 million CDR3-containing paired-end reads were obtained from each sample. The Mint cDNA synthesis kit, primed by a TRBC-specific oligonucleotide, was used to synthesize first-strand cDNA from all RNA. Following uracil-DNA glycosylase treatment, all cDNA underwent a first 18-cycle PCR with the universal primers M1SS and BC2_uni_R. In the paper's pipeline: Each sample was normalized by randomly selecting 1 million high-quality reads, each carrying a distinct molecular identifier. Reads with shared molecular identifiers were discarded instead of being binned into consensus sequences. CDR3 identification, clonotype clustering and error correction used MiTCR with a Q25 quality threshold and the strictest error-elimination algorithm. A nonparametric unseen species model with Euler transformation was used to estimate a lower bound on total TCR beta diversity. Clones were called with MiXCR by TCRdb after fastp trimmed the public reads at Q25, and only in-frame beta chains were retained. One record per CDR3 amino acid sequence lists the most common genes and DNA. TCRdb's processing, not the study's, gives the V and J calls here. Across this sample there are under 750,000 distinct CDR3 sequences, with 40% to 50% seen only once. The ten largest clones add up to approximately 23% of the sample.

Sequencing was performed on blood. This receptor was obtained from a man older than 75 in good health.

The CDR3 reads as follows: CASSFQGGYETQYF. The sequenced DNA: TGTGCCAGCAGCTTTCAGGGTGGCTACGAGACCCAGTACTTC. The rearranged segments are TRBV5-5 and TRBJ2-5; TRBD1 might be the D gene, on 5 matching bases. CDR1 and CDR2 were assigned from the germline V gene (reference sequence) as SGHKS and YYEKEE. At the junction V is shortened by 2 bases and J by 5 bases, with 13 bases in between. The CDR3 contains 14 residues, cysteine and phenylalanine counted. The sequence is cut down to CDR3 DNA, 42 bases in frame from base 1.